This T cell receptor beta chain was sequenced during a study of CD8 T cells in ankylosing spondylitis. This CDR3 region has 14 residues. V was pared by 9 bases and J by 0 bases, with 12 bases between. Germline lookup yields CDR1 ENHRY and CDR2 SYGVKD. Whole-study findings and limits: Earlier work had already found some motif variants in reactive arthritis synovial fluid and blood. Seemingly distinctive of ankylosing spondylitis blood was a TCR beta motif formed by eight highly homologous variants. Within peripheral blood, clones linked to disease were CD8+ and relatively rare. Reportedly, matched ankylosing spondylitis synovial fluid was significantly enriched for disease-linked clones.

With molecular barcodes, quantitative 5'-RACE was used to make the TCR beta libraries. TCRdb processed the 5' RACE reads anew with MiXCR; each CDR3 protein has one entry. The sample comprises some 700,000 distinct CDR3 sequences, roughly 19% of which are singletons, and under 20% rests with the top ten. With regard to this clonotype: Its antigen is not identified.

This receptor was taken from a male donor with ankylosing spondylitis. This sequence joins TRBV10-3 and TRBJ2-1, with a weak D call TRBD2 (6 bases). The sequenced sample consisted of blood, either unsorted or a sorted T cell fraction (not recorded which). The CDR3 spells CAIGGTDSYNEQFF. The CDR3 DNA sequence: TGTGCCATTGGGGGGACTGACTCCTACAATGAGCAGTTCTTC.